These T cell receptor beta chains were read from a single sample in a study of T cells in Graves' hyperthyroidism and ophthalmopathy. One entry per CDR3 protein results from TCRdb running MiXCR on the multiplex PCR reads. Of over 500,000 distinct CDR3 sequences in the sample, roughly 18% are singletons; the top ten hold 15% to 20%. Material: blood. The receptors were sampled from a woman between 18 and 30 years old with Graves' ophthalmopathy. CDR3s include the opening cysteine and the closing phenylalanine or tryptophan. The D gene is left open where the match is weak. For some rows the clone size is stated as once, few or many, or as a class when expanded; others skip it.

V,D,size,J,CDR3,DNA
TRBV7-9,NA,few,TRBJ1-2,CASSPVGTDNYGYTF,TGTGCCAGCAGTCCAGTGGGTACAGATAACTATGGCTACACCTTC
TRBV4-1,NA,NA,TRBJ2-1,CASSAKQEGEQFF,TGCGCCAGCAGCGCTAAACAGGAAGGTGAGCAGTTCTTC
TRBV7-9,TRBD2,few,TRBJ2-6,CASSYPEEASGSSGANVLTF,TGTGCCAGCAGCTACCCTGAGGAGGCTAGCGGTAGCTCTGGGGCCAACGTCCTGACTTTC
TRBV5-6,TRBD1,NA,TRBJ2-1,CASSRDRGKRVDEQFF,TGTGCCAGCAGCCGGGACAGGGGGAAACGAGTGGATGAGCAGTTCTTC
TRBV27,TRBD1,many,TRBJ2-5,CASSQKTTGSIETQYF,TGTGCCAGCAGTCAAAAGACGACAGGGTCGATTGAGACCCAGTACTTC
TRBV19,TRBD2,NA,TRBJ2-3,CASSSSRGDTDTQYF,TGTGCCAGTAGTTCGTCCCGGGGGGACACAGATACGCAGTATTTT
TRBV24-1,TRBD1,NA,TRBJ2-5,CATSEHPGQGRYPRETQYF,TGTGCCACCAGTGAGCATCCGGGACAGGGTCGTTACCCGAGGGAGACCCAGTACTTC
TRBV29-1,TRBD2,many,TRBJ2-4,CSVEWDYPGLAKNIQYF,TGCAGCGTTGAATGGGACTATCCAGGGCTAGCCAAAAACATTCAGTACTTC
TRBV9,NA,NA,TRBJ2-7,CASSPLLGYEQYF,TGTGCCAGCAGCCCCCTCCTGGGCTACGAGCAGTACTTC
TRBV28,NA,many,TRBJ1-2,CASSPTGSDGYTF,TGTGCCAGCAGCCCTACAGGGTCGGATGGCTACACCTTC
TRBV9,NA,NA,TRBJ1-6,CASSPDLGSPLHF,TGTGCCAGCAGCCCGGACCTCGGGTCACCCCTCCACTTT
TRBV9,TRBD2,few,TRBJ2-2,CASSALAGVTGELFF,TGTGCCAGCAGCGCACTAGCGGGAGTGACCGGGGAGCTGTTTTTT
TRBV27,TRBD1,NA,TRBJ1-5,CASSLGTGGTDTQHF,TGTGCCAGCAGTTTAGGAACAGGGGGCACAGATACGCAGCATTTT
TRBV9,NA,NA,TRBJ2-7,CASSVGLGNEQYF,TGTGCCAGCAGCGTAGGGTTAGGGAACGAGCAGTACTTC
TRBV12-3/TRBV12-4,NA,many,TRBJ2-7,CASRGDGSGYEQYF,TGTGCCAGCAGGGGAGATGGCTCGGGCTACGAGCAGTACTTC
TRBV27,NA,NA,TRBJ1-6,CASSLGQGEHSPLHF,TGTGCCAGCAGTTTGGGACAAGGGGAGCATTCACCCCTCCACTTT
TRBV20-1,NA,many,TRBJ2-1,CSARLAVEQFF,TGCAGTGCTAGATTGGCGGTTGAGCAGTTCTTC
TRBV28,NA,medium-sized,TRBJ2-7,CASSPPGAYEQYF,TGTGCCAGCAGTCCCCCAGGGGCCTACGAGCAGTACTTC
TRBV11-1,NA,many,TRBJ1-1,CASSLAYQERAGTEAFF,TGTGCCAGCAGCTTAGCGTACCAGGAGCGGGCTGGCACTGAAGCTTTCTTT
TRBV12-3/TRBV12-4,TRBD1,many,TRBJ1-2,CASTRTGSNYGYTF,TGTGCCAGCACTAGGACAGGATCTAACTATGGCTACACCTTC
TRBV7-9,NA,NA,TRBJ2-1,CASSLARLSGILTSYNEQFF,TGTGCCAGCAGCTTAGCGCGGTTGTCAGGGATCCTTACCTCCTACAATGAGCAGTTCTTC
TRBV9,NA,NA,TRBJ1-2,CASSVAQGSYTF,TGTGCCAGCAGCGTAGCTCAAGGCAGCTACACCTTC
TRBV19,TRBD1,NA,TRBJ1-5,CASRTGTGIQPQHF,TGTGCCAGTAGGACCGGGACAGGTATTCAGCCCCAGCATTTT
TRBV20-1,NA,few,TRBJ1-4,CSARGDNSEKLFF,TGCAGTGCTAGAGGCGACAACAGTGAAAAACTGTTTTTT
TRBV6-1,TRBD1,NA,TRBJ2-6,CASSGTGGSGANVLTF,TGTGCCAGCAGTGGGACAGGGGGCTCTGGGGCCAACGTCCTGACTTTC